This T cell receptor beta chain was sequenced for a study of T cells in Graves' hyperthyroidism and ophthalmopathy (dated by TCRdb to the late 2010s). The study in broad terms: Peripheral blood samples were taken at initial diagnosis, before any treatment was given. To identify TCR V-J signatures that set the groups apart, the researchers used a discovery cohort of more than 95 patients, made up of some 41 with Graves' ophthalmopathy and 57 with stable Graves' hyperthyroidism. Prospective prediction of ophthalmopathy was tested in an independent validation cohort consisting of 18 hyperthyroidism patients and 17 patients who later progressed to ophthalmopathy. For training and testing, the 100 patients in the discovery cohort were randomly divided in a 7:3 ratio. In more than five Graves' hyperthyroidism patients, the study also compared T-cell repertoires from thyroid tissue with T-cell repertoires from blood. After blood sampling, hyperthyroidism patients were treated with methimazole at a starting dose of 30 mg daily, and ophthalmopathy patients were treated with high-dose intravenous methylprednisolone. The paper describes TCR Vbeta CDR3 sequencing of 140 or so peripheral blood samples, made up of about 41 ophthalmopathy patients, more than 70 hyperthyroidism patients and 17 progressor patients. Study-level results and caveats: Sample size was not statistically predetermined, and blinding of investigators to group allocation was not performed. During validation, the model predicted progression to ophthalmopathy a median of roughly 7.1 months ahead of onset, with approximately 70% sensitivity and 72% to 80% specificity. Blood samples also contained most of the expanded thyroid clonotypes (frequency above 0.001), which suggests that blood repertoires may reflect thyroid immune responses. A 13 V-J signature model separated ophthalmopathy from stable hyperthyroidism, with approximately 87% sensitivity and about 81% specificity in cross-validation and 80%/75% in testing.

The TCR beta CDR3 regions were amplified from RNA transcripts. For the first round of RT-PCR on the TCR CDR3, the HTBI primer set was used together with the Qiagen OneStep RT-PCR kit. A second multiplex PCR round built the libraries, followed by size selection and purification. Sequencing of the libraries was done on an Illumina HiSeq2000 using paired-end 100 bp reads. As for how the authors treated the data: SOAPnuke was used to process the raw data, with reads discarded if the reads contained adapters or uncalled bases, had a mean Phred below 15, or lacked an exact constant-primer or identifier match. COPE v1.2.5 was used to merge the high-quality paired reads, and each unique nucleotide sequence was defined as a clonotype. MiTCR v1.1 was used to align the clonotypes against IMGT TRBV, TRBD and TRBJ reference segments. Analysis was restricted to V-J combinations with a frequency above 0.0001, which covered about 99% of repertoires. A TCS score was defined as the ratio between F50 (clonal expansion) and ExV (chaos), using BLOSUM62-based TCRdist between CDR3 peptides within each V-J. Welch's t-statistics and random forest reduced approximately 520 V-J features to 13, which were used in a naive Bayes classifier (R e1071). TCRdb trimmed public reads at Q25 via fastp, called clones via MiXCR and kept in-frame beta chains. Under each unique CDR3 protein, matching rows form one entry showing the most common genes and DNA. The V and J calls follow TCRdb's processing rather than the paper's. A total of under 450,000 distinct CDR3 sequences appear in this sample, around an eighth of them only once. In total, the top ten clones hold under 25% of the sample.

The hyperthyroidism patients were between 18 and 65 years old and newly diagnosed, with a disease duration of less than 2 months. Patients with uncontrolled infections, other autoimmune diseases, pregnancy or lactation were excluded. Clinical symptoms, serum thyroxine and TRAb, thyroid ultrasound, and orbital computed tomography formed the basis for the diagnoses. Blood from progressor patients was collected at the time of first diagnosis with hyperthyroidism, before any ophthalmopathy symptoms had appeared. PBMCs were separated from 8 to 10 ml of fresh peripheral blood using Ficoll-Paque density gradient centrifugation. Progressor patients were initially diagnosed with Graves' hyperthyroidism and developed ophthalmopathy during follow-up. Total RNA was extracted with Trizol reagent, and quality was checked on an Agilent 2100 Bioanalyzer. Many counts were recorded for this clonotype. Its antigen is currently not known. The input lacks base qualities; no much larger clone sits a single base away.

The germline V gene provides CDR1 MNHNS and CDR2 SASEGT. The CDR3, from cysteine to phenylalanine, totals 13 residues. Only CDR3 DNA remains: 39 bases, in frame from the first base. V ends up 8 bases short and J 8 bases short, with an unmatched junction base count of 9. The V and J segments used are TRBV6-1 and TRBJ2-1, with TRBD1 identical over 7 junction bases. The clonotype originates from a man aged 30 to 39 with Graves' hyperthyroidism that later progressed to Graves' ophthalmopathy. Material for sequencing was blood. The base sequence is TGTGCCAGCGAGCGGTACAGGGGTCATGAGCAGTTCTTC. Its protein is CASERYRGHEQFF.